This T cell receptor beta chain comes out of a study of T cells in Graves' hyperthyroidism and ophthalmopathy. Study summary: Peripheral blood collection took place at initial diagnosis, before any treatment. The study's findings and limits: In the analysis, a 13 V-J model separated ophthalmopathy from stable hyperthyroidism.

Each person with ophthalmopathy scored at least 3 on the Clinical Activity Score, reached NOSPECS grade 4 or higher, and had been ill under 3 months. Researchers amplified the TCR beta CDR3 regions from RNA transcripts. During a first-round RT-PCR of the TCR CDR3, the HTBI primer set was used. TCRdb redid the calling of the multiplex PCR reads with MiXCR, one entry per CDR3 protein. The repertoire includes 550,000 to 600,000 distinct CDR3 sequences, 14% of them detected once, and 7.1% sits in the top ten. This CDR3 region has 17 residues. The V segment lost 4 bases and the J segment 1 base; nucleotides outside the gene matches: 3. The germline V gene encodes CDR1 SGHNT and CDR2 YENEEA. This clonotype occurred many times. Antigen specificity is unknown.

The sequence was collected from a woman under 30 with Graves' ophthalmopathy. Material: blood. The rearrangement links TRBV11-3 to TRBJ2-5; 16 positions agree with TRBD2. The CDR3 nucleotides are TGTGCCAGCAGCTCTGGGACTAGCGGGAGGGTCCAAGAGACCCAGTACTTC. Protein: CASSSGTSGRVQETQYF.